Detailed here is one T cell receptor beta chain. What it recognizes is unknown. This CDR3 region has 13 residues. Between the trimmed V and J ends, which lost 5 bases and 4 bases, there was a span of 9 bases. This entry belongs to a study of T-cell memory formation after mild COVID-19. Overall study context: Clusters of TCRs were largely donor specific.

Points from the study as a whole: A second wave expanding day 15 to 37 was CD4+-biased; contracting clones were balanced. In pre-infection memory, a portion of responding clones appeared, which suggested that cross-reactive memory joined. CD4+ contracting clones lay mainly in CM and EM, CD8+ ones in EMRA.

TCRdb recomputed calls from the 5' RACE reads with MiXCR, one row per CDR3 protein. Altogether roughly 280,000 distinct CDR3 sequences are present, roughly 8.2% being singletons, with the ten largest covering roughly 23%. The TCR originated in a man younger than 35 who had mild COVID-19 (a few samples of this study predate the infection). Cell type and time point are not known. The V gene is TRBV12-3 or TRBV12-4, the J gene TRBJ2-1, with D uncertain. The sample comprised PBMCs or a T cell subset sorted from them (not recorded which). CDR3 sequence (DNA): TGTGCCAGCAGTGTCGGGCATTACAATGAGCAGTTCTTC. This codes for CASSVGHYNEQFF.